The 11 T cell receptor beta chains below come from one sample, sequenced in a study of T cell responses to AZD1222 COVID-19 vaccine. Assay: immunoSEQ multiplex PCR; the TCRdb copy retains only in-frame clones and omits some. The sample holds tens of thousands of clones, around nine tenths seen once. Sequences were derived from peripheral blood, sampled 28 days after the second AZD1222 dose. These receptors were obtained from an adult who received the AZD1222 COVID-19 vaccine.

V gene TRBV5-1 combines with J gene TRBJ1-1; possibly TRBD1 for D (5 bases). Germline V gene data show CDR1 as SGHRS and CDR2 as YFSETQ. The V end lost 2 bases, the J end lost 0 bases, and 14 bases lay between the germline ends. The CDR3 spans 16 residues. CDR3 sequence reads: CASSFGGSTMNTEAFF. The CDR3 DNA reads TGCGCCAGCAGCTTTGGGGGGTCTACCATGAACACTGAAGCTTTCTTT.

The chain employs TRBV6-5 and TRBJ1-4; D may be TRBD1 (6 bases). The CDR3 runs to 13 residues. From germline, CDR1 is MNHEY and CDR2 SVGAGI. The V gene lost 11 bases and the J gene lost 5 bases, with 15 bases spanning the gap. CDR3 bases: TGTGCCGGTAGCACAGGGTTAAATGAAAAACTGTTTTTT. Protein product: CAGSTGLNEKLFF.

J is TRBJ1-2 and V is TRBV7-8; 9 nucleotides agree with TRBD1. Per germline, CDR1 SGHVS and CDR2 FQNEAQ. CDR3 length equals 14 residues. The V gene end was trimmed by 5 bases and the J gene end by 2 bases; junction bases not matched to a gene: 3. CDR3 loop: CASSIQGANYGYTF. In DNA, the CDR3 is TGTGCCAGCAGCATACAGGGGGCGAACTATGGCTACACCTTC.

V usage is TRBV11-2 and J usage is TRBJ2-7; the D gene is possibly TRBD2 (6 bases). CDR3 length equals 15 residues. Per the germline V gene, CDR1 is SGHAT and CDR2 is FQNNGV. The ends were cut back, 5 bases at V and 2 bases at J, with 16 bases in the middle. The CDR3 DNA sequence: TGTGCCAGCAGCCAAATCCAGGGAGGAACCTACGAGCAGTACTTC. As protein: CASSQIQGGTYEQYF.

The V and J genes are TRBV5-1 and TRBJ2-3; D uncertain. The CDR3 extends over 14 amino acids. CDR1 and CDR2 (germline): SGHRS, YFSETQ. V dropped 4 bases and J dropped 0 bases, with 9 bases sitting between them. CDR3 amino acids: CASSPMGSTDTQYF. The CDR3 bases are TGCGCCAGCAGCCCCATGGGGAGCACAGATACGCAGTATTTT.

The chain employs TRBV9 and TRBJ2-5; 8 bases agree with TRBD2. The CDR3 is 16 residues long. The trim removed 1 base at V and 4 bases at J, leaving 9 bases unmatched. Germline values: CDR1 SGDLS, CDR2 YYNGEE. The CDR3 reads CASSVSGGAESETQYF. CDR3 sequence (DNA): TGTGCCAGCAGCGTATCCGGGGGGGCCGAATCAGAGACCCAGTACTTC.

V gene TRBV5-1 combines with J gene TRBJ1-2; tentatively, D is TRBD1 (6 bases). Trimming left V 0 bases short and J 3 bases short, with 6 bases between. Germline CDR1 SGHRS, CDR2 YFSETQ. The CDR3 is 13 residues long. The DNA for the CDR3 is TGCGCCAGCAGCTTGGACAGGGACTATGGCTACACCTTC. Its translation is CASSLDRDYGYTF. Full variable domain (remainder filled in from reference TRBV5-1 and TRBJ1-2): KAGVTQTPRYLIKTRGQQVTLSCSPISGHRSVSWYQQTPGQGLQFLFEYFSETQRNKGNFPGRFSGRQFSNSRSEMNVSTLELGDSALYLCASSLDRDYGYTFGSGTRLTVV.

V gene TRBV11-2 combines with J gene TRBJ1-3; TRBD1 is a possible D gene (6 bases). This CDR3 is built from 17 residues. Between the trimmed V and J ends, which lost 1 base and 0 bases, there was a span of 13 bases. Germline-derived CDR1 and CDR2 are SGHAT and FQNNGV. The CDR3 DNA reads TGTGCCAGCAGCTTAGTGTACAGGGCCTTCTCTGGAAACACCATATATTTT. Translating gives CASSLVYRAFSGNTIYF.

CDR3 sequence: CASSPAGLAPNTGELFF. The CDR3, as DNA: TGTGCCAGCTCACCAGCGGGACTAGCGCCCAACACCGGGGAGCTGTTTTTT. The rearrangement links TRBV18 to TRBJ2-2; 10 bases line up with TRBD2. The CDR3 has 17 amino acids. Germline V gives CDR1 KGHSH, CDR2 LQKENI. V was clipped by 2 bases and J by 2 bases; unmatched bases: 5.

This clone showed up many times. The chain joins TRBV3-1 (or the pseudogene TRBV3-2) to TRBJ2-1; D is undetermined. Per germline, CDR1 LGHDT and CDR2 YNNKEL (reference sequence). V lost 0 bases, J lost 1 base, and 10 bases lay in between. The CDR3 spans 16 residues. The CDR3 spells CASSQDPGRSYNEQFF. CDR3 bases: TGTGCCAGCAGCCAAGATCCCGGAAGATCCTACAATGAGCAGTTCTTC.

The DNA for the CDR3 is TGTGCCAGTAGCGTGACGGGGGGTGATGGCTACACCTTC. This codes for CASSVTGGDGYTF. The gene calls are TRBV19 and TRBJ1-2, with a possible D match to TRBD1 (5 bases). Germline-derived CDR1 and CDR2 are LNHDA and SQIVND (reference sequence). The V gene lost 6 bases and the J gene lost 6 bases, with 14 bases spanning the gap. The CDR3 contains 13 residues. Drawing the rest from reference TRBV19 and TRBJ1-2, the complete variable domain is DGGITQSPKYLFRKEGQNVTLSCEQNLNHDAMYWYRQDPGQGLRLIYYSQIVNDFQKGDIAEGYSVSREKKESFPLTVTSAQKNPTAFYLCASSVTGGDGYTFGSGTRLTVV.